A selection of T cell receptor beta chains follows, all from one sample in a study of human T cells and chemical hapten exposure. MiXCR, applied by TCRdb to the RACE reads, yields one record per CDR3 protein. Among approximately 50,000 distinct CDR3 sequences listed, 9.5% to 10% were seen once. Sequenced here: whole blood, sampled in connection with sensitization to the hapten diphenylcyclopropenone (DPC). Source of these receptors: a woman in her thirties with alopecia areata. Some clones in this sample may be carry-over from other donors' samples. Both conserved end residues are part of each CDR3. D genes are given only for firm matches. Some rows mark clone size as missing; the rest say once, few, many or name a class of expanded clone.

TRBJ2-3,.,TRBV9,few,CASSVQDWSTDTQYF,TGTGCCAGCAGCGTACAGGACTGGAGCACAGATACGCAGTATTTT
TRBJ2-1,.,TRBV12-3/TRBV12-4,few,CASSLWQRNEQFF,TGTGCCAGCAGTTTATGGCAGCGCAATGAGCAGTTCTTC
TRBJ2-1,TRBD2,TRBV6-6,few,CASSSGKGGGGNEQFF,TGTGCCAGCAGTTCCGGTAAAGGCGGGGGAGGCAATGAGCAGTTCTTC
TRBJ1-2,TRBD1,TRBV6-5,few,CASSYATGGYGYTF,TGTGCCAGCAGTTACGCGACAGGGGGATATGGCTACACCTTC
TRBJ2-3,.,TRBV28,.,CASSLPMDWRGSTDTQYF,TGTGCCAGCAGTTTACCCATGGATTGGCGGGGAAGCACAGATACGCAGTATTTT
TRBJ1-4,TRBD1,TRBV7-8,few,CASSPGGAYEKLFF,TGTGCCAGCAGCCCAGGGGGCGCCTATGAAAAACTGTTTTTT
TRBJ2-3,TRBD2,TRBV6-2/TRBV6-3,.,CASSPGLAGGLIDMQYF,TGTGCCAGCAGCCCCGGACTAGCGGGGGGGCTTATAGATATGCAGTATTTT
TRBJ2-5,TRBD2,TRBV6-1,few,CASTLAGARTQYF,TGTGCCAGCACACTAGCGGGGGCCAGGACCCAGTACTTC
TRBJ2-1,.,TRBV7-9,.,CASSPGQGNNEQFF,TGTGCCAGCAGCCCGGGACAAGGTAACAATGAGCAGTTCTTC
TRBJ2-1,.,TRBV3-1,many,CASSQEFGLLNEQFF,TGTGCCAGCAGCCAAGAATTCGGCCTACTCAATGAGCAGTTCTTC
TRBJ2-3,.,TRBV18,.,CASSPISSGADTQYF,TGTGCCAGCTCACCAATTAGCTCTGGCGCAGATACGCAGTATTTT
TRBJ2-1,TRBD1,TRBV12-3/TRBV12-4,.,CASSLRGQVYNEQFF,TGTGCCAGCAGCCTCAGGGGACAGGTCTACAATGAGCAGTTCTTC
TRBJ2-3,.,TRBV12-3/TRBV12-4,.,CASSFSEPDPDTQYF,TGTGCCAGCAGTTTCTCGGAACCCGACCCAGATACGCAGTATTTT
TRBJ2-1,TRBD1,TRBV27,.,CASTWSGTGDDNEQFF,TGTGCCAGCACCTGGTCCGGGACAGGGGACGACAATGAGCAGTTCTTC
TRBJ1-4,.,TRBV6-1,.,CASSAGTNEKLFF,TGTGCCAGCTCCGCAGGAACTAATGAAAAACTGTTTTTT
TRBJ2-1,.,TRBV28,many,CASEGDLNEQFF,TGTGCCAGCGAAGGGGATTTAAATGAGCAGTTCTTC
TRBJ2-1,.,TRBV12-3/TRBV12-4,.,CATSLVIGKGIGTMFF,TGTGCCACCAGTTTAGTAATAGGGAAAGGTATTGGGACGATGTTCTTC
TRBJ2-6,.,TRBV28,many,CASKPPGANVLTF,TGTGCCAGCAAGCCCCCTGGGGCCAACGTCCTGACTTTC
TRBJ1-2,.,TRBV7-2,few,CASSLLVWGQGDGYTF,TGTGCCAGCAGCTTACTGGTATGGGGCCAGGGAGATGGCTACACCTTC
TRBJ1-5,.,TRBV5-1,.,CASSGTAGARQPQHF,TGCGCCAGCAGCGGAACAGCAGGGGCCCGGCAGCCCCAGCATTTT
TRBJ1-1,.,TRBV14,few,CASSPYAAPTEAFF,TGTGCCAGCAGCCCCTATGCGGCGCCCACTGAAGCTTTCTTT
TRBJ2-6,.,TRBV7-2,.,CASSLEATGANVLTF,TGTGCCAGCAGCTTAGAGGCGACTGGGGCCAACGTCCTGACTTTC
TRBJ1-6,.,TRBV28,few,CASSLRGATGRSPLHF,TGTGCCAGCAGTTTGAGAGGGGCGACCGGGCGCTCACCCCTCCACTTT
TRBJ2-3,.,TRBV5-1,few,CASSLGRPTDTQYF,TGCGCCAGCAGCTTGGGGCGTCCCACAGATACGCAGTATTTT
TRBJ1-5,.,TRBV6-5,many,CASSYPRWDSNQPQHF,TGTGCCAGCAGTTACCCCAGATGGGATAGCAATCAGCCCCAGCATTTT
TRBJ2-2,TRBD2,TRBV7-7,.,CASSLAGNTGELFF,TGTGCCAGCAGCCTAGCGGGAAACACCGGGGAGCTGTTTTTT
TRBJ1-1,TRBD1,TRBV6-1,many,CASCLTGGYTEAFF,TGTGCCAGCTGCCTGACAGGGGGCTACACTGAAGCTTTCTTT
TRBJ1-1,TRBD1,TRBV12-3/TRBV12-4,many,CASSADRGDTEAFF,TGTGCCAGCAGTGCGGACAGGGGCGACACTGAAGCTTTCTTT
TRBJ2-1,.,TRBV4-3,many,CASSQDVGQGGNEQFF,TGCGCCAGCAGCCAAGATGTCGGACAAGGAGGAAATGAGCAGTTCTTC
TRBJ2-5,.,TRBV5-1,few,CASNPRPGGETQYF,TGCGCCAGCAACCCCCGACCGGGCGGGGAGACCCAGTACTTC
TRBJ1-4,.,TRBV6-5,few,CASSYGGLNEKLFF,TGTGCCAGCAGTTACGGGGGGTTGAATGAAAAACTGTTTTTT
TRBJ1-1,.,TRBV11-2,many,CASSAGLNTEAFF,TGTGCCAGCAGCGCAGGCCTGAACACTGAAGCTTTCTTT
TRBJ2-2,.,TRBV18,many,CASSPRKTEPATGELFF,TGTGCCAGCTCACCCAGGAAGACAGAACCGGCCACCGGGGAGCTGTTTTTT
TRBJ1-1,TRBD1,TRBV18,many,CASSPLPTGVVNTEAFF,TGTGCCAGCTCACCACTCCCGACAGGGGTGGTGAACACTGAAGCTTTCTTT
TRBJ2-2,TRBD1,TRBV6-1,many,CASRVGQGNTGELFF,TGTGCCAGCAGGGTGGGACAGGGGAACACCGGGGAGCTGTTTTTT
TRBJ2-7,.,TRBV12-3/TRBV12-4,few,CASSWSTGYEQYF,TGTGCCAGCAGTTGGAGCACAGGGTATGAGCAGTACTTC
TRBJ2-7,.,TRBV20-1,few,CSARGTPQGLAYEQYF,TGCAGTGCTAGAGGGACGCCGCAGGGGTTGGCCTACGAGCAGTACTTC
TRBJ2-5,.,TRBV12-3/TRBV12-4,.,CASSQTGAGQETQYF,TGTGCCAGCAGCCAGACCGGGGCCGGCCAAGAGACCCAGTACTTC
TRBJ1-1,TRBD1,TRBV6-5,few,CASSYEWDRGTEAFF,TGTGCCAGCAGTTACGAATGGGACAGGGGAACTGAAGCTTTCTTT
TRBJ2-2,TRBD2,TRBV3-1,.,CASSPGGTRIPGELFF,TGTGCCAGCAGCCCAGGCGGGACTAGGATCCCCGGGGAGCTGTTTTTT
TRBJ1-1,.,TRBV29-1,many,CSVEVHTEAFF,TGCAGCGTTGAGGTACACACTGAAGCTTTCTTT
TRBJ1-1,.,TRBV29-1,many,CSVTRGRNTEAFF,TGCAGCGTTACGCGGGGAAGGAACACTGAAGCTTTCTTT
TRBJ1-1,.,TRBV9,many,CASSVVGGIGKPEAFF,TGTGCCAGCAGCGTAGTCGGGGGGATTGGGAAGCCTGAAGCTTTCTTT
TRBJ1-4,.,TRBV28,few,CASRTPNEKLFF,TGTGCCAGCAGGACCCCTAATGAAAAACTGTTTTTT
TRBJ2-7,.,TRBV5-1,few,CASSPDTGLYEQYF,TGCGCCAGCAGCCCGGATACAGGGTTGTACGAGCAGTACTTC
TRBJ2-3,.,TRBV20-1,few,CSARDLTSTDTQYF,TGCAGTGCTAGGGACTTAACTAGCACAGATACGCAGTATTTT
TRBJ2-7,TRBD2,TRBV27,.,CASSLAGAYEQYF,TGTGCCAGCAGCTTGGCGGGAGCCTACGAGCAGTACTTC
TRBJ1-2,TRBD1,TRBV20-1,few,CSAPGQPTNYGYTF,TGCAGTGCGCCGGGACAGCCGACTAACTATGGCTACACCTTC
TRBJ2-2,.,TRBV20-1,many,CSARDPSVLRELFF,TGCAGTGCTAGAGATCCAAGCGTCCTCCGGGAGCTGTTTTTT
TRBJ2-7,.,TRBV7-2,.,CASSLGGGSHEQYF,TGTGCCAGCAGCTTAGGAGGGGGGAGCCACGAGCAGTACTTC
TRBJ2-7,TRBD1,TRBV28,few,CASRVGQLRIRQPVEQYF,TGTGCCAGCAGGGTGGGACAGTTAAGAATTCGCCAACCGGTGGAGCAGTACTTC
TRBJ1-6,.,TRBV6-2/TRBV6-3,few,CASSKMTNSPLHF,TGTGCCAGCAGCAAGATGACCAATTCACCCCTCCACTTT
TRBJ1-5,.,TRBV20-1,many,CSASPGGNQPQHF,TGCAGTGCTAGTCCCGGGGGCAATCAGCCCCAGCATTTT
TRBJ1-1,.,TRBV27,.,CASGWDEAFF,TGTGCCAGCGGTTGGGATGAAGCTTTCTTT
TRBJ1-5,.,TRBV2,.,CASSDGQGNQPQHF,TGTGCCAGCAGTGATGGGCAGGGCAATCAGCCCCAGCATTTT
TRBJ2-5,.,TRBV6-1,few,CASSLPGRQETQYF,TGTGCCAGCAGTCTGCCCGGGCGCCAGGAGACCCAGTACTTC
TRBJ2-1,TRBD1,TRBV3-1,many,CASSLDRGDNEQFF,TGTGCCAGCAGCCTGGACAGGGGGGACAATGAGCAGTTCTTC